The entry below describes one T cell receptor beta chain. Its antigen is still unknown. Qualities for individual bases were not recorded, and no much larger clone is one base off. These data belong to a study of response to subunit inactivated influenza vaccine (dated by TCRdb to the late 2010s). About the full investigation: Deep quantitative profiling of the T cell receptor repertoire was used in the study to follow responses to a trivalent subunit inactivated influenza vaccine.

Libraries were constructed by RT-PCR. Sequencing relied on an Illumina HiSeq 2500. The raw public data were reprocessed by TCRdb itself: fastp quality trimming at Q25, MiXCR clonotype calling, in-frame beta chains only. Each entry merges the rows of one CDR3 protein and shows their most common DNA and genes. Recorded for this sample are more than 450,000 distinct CDR3 sequences; about 7.6% of them occurred a single time. The ten largest clones add up to approximately 13% of the sample. The full study reports these points: According to the authors, only a limited number of new T cells may be recruited by each seasonal influenza vaccination.

The clonotype was recovered from a man between 50 and 69 years old who received an inactivated influenza vaccine. Donor details come from another sample of the same person, matched by shared clones. The starting material was PBMCs from blood, obtained 23 to 25 months after vaccination.

The CDR3 protein is CASSLGGTKVETQYF. Here is the DNA: TGTGCCAGCAGCTTAGGCGGGACAAAGGTAGAGACCCAGTACTTC. The chain links TRBV7-6 with TRBJ2-5, with a tentative D call of TRBD1 or TRBD2, each matching 6 bases. Taken from cysteine to phenylalanine, the CDR3 has 15 residues. Only the CDR3 DNA is retained, 45 bases long and in frame from the first base. CDR1 SGHVS and CDR2 FNYEAQ were looked up in the germline V gene. V is shortened by 1 base, J by 4 bases, and the region joining them spans 13 bases.